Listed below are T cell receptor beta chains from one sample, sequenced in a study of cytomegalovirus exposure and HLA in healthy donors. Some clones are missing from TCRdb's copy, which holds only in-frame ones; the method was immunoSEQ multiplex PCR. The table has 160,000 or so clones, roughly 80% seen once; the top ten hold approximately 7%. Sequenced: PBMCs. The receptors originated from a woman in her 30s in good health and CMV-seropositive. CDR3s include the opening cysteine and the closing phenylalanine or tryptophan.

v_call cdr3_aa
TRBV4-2 CASSQLARASLSTDTQYF
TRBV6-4 CASSDSPSGGGTDTQYF
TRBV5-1 CASSPINGGEAFF
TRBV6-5 CASSYSRAGNQPQHF
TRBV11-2 CASSWGLSGNTIYF
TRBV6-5 CASSPPGQGMNEQYF
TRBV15 CATSPYREGLQETQYF
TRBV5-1 CASSLGTGRGAETQYF
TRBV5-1 CASSLAPTGANTEAFF
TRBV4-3 CASSQGGYGTSQETQYF
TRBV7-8 CASRRDRAGNTIYF
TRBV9 CASSPGTTYNEQFF
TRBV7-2 CASSLGQAFSNQPQHF
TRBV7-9 CSSSSGTGGYGYTF
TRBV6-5 CASSYRREQYF
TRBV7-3 CASSLSPAGGSGELFF
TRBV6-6 CASIPRGQNTGELFF
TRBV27 CASRPRPGSGNTIYF